This T cell receptor beta chain was sequenced during a study of T-cell memory formation after mild COVID-19. The study's findings and limits: Memory from before infection featured some responding clones, which suggests cross-reactive memory joined. CD4/CD8 balance held among clones contracting day 15 to 85, and later expanders leaned CD4+. Of the contracting clones, CD4+ ones lay mainly in CM and EM, and CD8+ ones in EMRA.

TCRdb recomputed calls from the 5' RACE reads with MiXCR, one row per CDR3 protein. The sample carries fewer than 150,000 distinct CDR3 sequences, about 5.9% recorded once. Only a few counts were recorded for this clonotype. The antigen remains undetermined. This sequence was found in an adult woman who had mild COVID-19 (a few samples of this study predate the infection). Cell type and time point are not known. The specimen sequenced was PBMCs or a T cell subset sorted from them (not recorded which).

The CDR3 region has the DNA TGTGCCAGCAGTCCCCCTGGGGGTGGCAATCAGCCCCAGCATTTT. Its translation is CASSPPGGGNQPQHF. This chain joins TRBV12-3 or TRBV12-4 and TRBJ1-5, with D tentatively TRBD1 (5 bases). This CDR3 region has 15 residues. Trimming removed 5 bases from V and 2 bases from J, with 13 bases in between.